Listed below are T cell receptor beta chains from one sample, sequenced in a study of T cells in Graves' hyperthyroidism and ophthalmopathy. TCRdb independently ran MiXCR on the multiplex PCR reads; one entry per CDR3 protein. The sample shows hundreds of thousands of distinct CDR3 sequences, approximately 15% of them seen only once. The sequencing sample was made of blood. The receptors were gathered from a woman between 40 and 55 years old with Graves' ophthalmopathy. Both conserved end residues are part of each CDR3. A D gene is named only where the DNA matches it firmly. Clone size is stated in some rows and not others, as once, few, many or a class when expanded.

clone size: many
J gene: TRBJ2-3
D gene: .
V gene: TRBV2
CDR3 protein: CASSRGGLYTDTQYF
CDR3 DNA: TGTGCCAGCAGTCGTGGGGGATTATACACAGATACGCAGTATTTT

clone size: .
J gene: TRBJ2-1
D gene: .
V gene: TRBV6-1
CDR3 protein: CASSEGGPRYNEQFF
CDR3 DNA: TGCGCCAGCAGTGAAGGCGGCCCCCGATACAATGAGCAGTTCTTC

clone size: many
J gene: TRBJ2-2
D gene: .
V gene: TRBV12-3/TRBV12-4
CDR3 protein: CASRQDGGSTGELFF
CDR3 DNA: TGTGCCAGCAGGCAGGACGGGGGATCCACCGGGGAGCTGTTTTTT

clone size: .
J gene: TRBJ2-7
D gene: TRBD1
V gene: TRBV28
CDR3 protein: CASSLMPGQNYEQYF
CDR3 DNA: TGTGCCAGCAGTTTAATGCCGGGACAGAACTACGAGCAGTACTTC

clone size: few
J gene: TRBJ2-3
D gene: .
V gene: TRBV5-4
CDR3 protein: CASRPTGSTDTQYF
CDR3 DNA: TGTGCCAGCAGACCCACGGGCAGTACAGATACGCAGTATTTT

clone size: few
J gene: TRBJ2-7
D gene: TRBD2
V gene: TRBV20-1
CDR3 protein: CSANVAGGYEQYF
CDR3 DNA: TGCAGTGCTAACGTAGCGGGCGGCTACGAGCAGTACTTC

clone size: .
J gene: TRBJ2-2
D gene: .
V gene: TRBV6-1
CDR3 protein: CASTRQNTGELFF
CDR3 DNA: TGTGCCAGCACCCGACAAAACACCGGGGAGCTGTTTTTT

clone size: many
J gene: TRBJ2-7
D gene: .
V gene: TRBV24-1
CDR3 protein: CATSGGDYEQYF
CDR3 DNA: TGTGCCACCAGTGGTGGAGACTACGAGCAGTACTTC

clone size: many
J gene: TRBJ2-2
D gene: TRBD2
V gene: TRBV30
CDR3 protein: CAWKAGLNTGELFF
CDR3 DNA: TGTGCCTGGAAAGCGGGGCTAAACACCGGGGAGCTGTTTTTT

clone size: many
J gene: TRBJ1-5
D gene: .
V gene: TRBV6-1
CDR3 protein: CASRVTGDTGQPQHF
CDR3 DNA: TGTGCCAGCAGGGTCACGGGGGATACAGGTCAGCCCCAGCATTTT

clone size: few
J gene: TRBJ2-3
D gene: .
V gene: TRBV4-1
CDR3 protein: CASSQDRGGSTDTQYF
CDR3 DNA: TGCGCCAGCAGCCAAGATCGTGGGGGGAGCACAGATACGCAGTATTTT

clone size: .
J gene: TRBJ1-3
D gene: .
V gene: TRBV4-1
CDR3 protein: CASSQNIGSGNTIYF
CDR3 DNA: TGCGCCAGCAGCCAAAATATTGGGTCCGGAAACACCATATATTTT

clone size: many
J gene: TRBJ2-2
D gene: TRBD2
V gene: TRBV2
CDR3 protein: CASRTSGGANTGELFF
CDR3 DNA: TGTGCCAGCAGGACTAGCGGGGGGGCCAACACCGGGGAGCTGTTTTTT

clone size: .
J gene: TRBJ1-2
D gene: TRBD1
V gene: TRBV5-1
CDR3 protein: CASSVAQGAGYTF
CDR3 DNA: TGCGCCAGCAGCGTCGCACAGGGGGCTGGCTACACCTTC

clone size: many
J gene: TRBJ1-4
D gene: .
V gene: TRBV2
CDR3 protein: CASIRPPDEKLFF
CDR3 DNA: TGTGCCAGCATTCGCCCCCCGGACGAAAAACTGTTTTTT

clone size: many
J gene: TRBJ1-1
D gene: TRBD1
V gene: TRBV5-1
CDR3 protein: CASSLGTGDTEAFF
CDR3 DNA: TGCGCCAGCAGCCTTGGAACAGGGGACACTGAAGCTTTCTTT

clone size: many
J gene: TRBJ2-2
D gene: TRBD2
V gene: TRBV3-1
CDR3 protein: CASSQAGGTSRELFF
CDR3 DNA: TGTGCCAGCAGTCAAGCGGGGGGAACTAGCCGGGAGCTGTTTTTT

clone size: .
J gene: TRBJ1-2
D gene: .
V gene: TRBV19
CDR3 protein: CASRRTDVRYGYTF
CDR3 DNA: TGTGCCAGTAGGCGGACAGACGTACGCTATGGCTACACCTTC

clone size: .
J gene: TRBJ2-1
D gene: TRBD2
V gene: TRBV4-1
CDR3 protein: CASSQILHSSGSYNEQFF
CDR3 DNA: TGCGCCAGCAGCCAAATCCTCCATTCTAGCGGTTCCTACAATGAGCAGTTCTTC

clone size: .
J gene: TRBJ1-4
D gene: .
V gene: TRBV15
CDR3 protein: CATSRDSRALGEKLFF
CDR3 DNA: TGTGCCACCAGCAGAGATTCGAGGGCGTTGGGTGAAAAACTGTTTTTT

clone size: few
J gene: TRBJ2-7
D gene: .
V gene: TRBV28
CDR3 protein: CASGPLGGSYEQYF
CDR3 DNA: TGTGCCAGCGGGCCCCTCGGCGGGTCCTACGAGCAGTACTTC

clone size: .
J gene: TRBJ1-2
D gene: .
V gene: TRBV28
CDR3 protein: CASSILSGMAYGYTF
CDR3 DNA: TGTGCCAGCAGTATCCTTAGCGGGATGGCCTATGGCTACACCTTC

clone size: many
J gene: TRBJ2-5
D gene: TRBD2
V gene: TRBV27
CDR3 protein: CASRTLGGGQETQYF
CDR3 DNA: TGTGCCAGCAGGACCCTCGGGGGGGGCCAAGAGACCCAGTACTTC

clone size: many
J gene: TRBJ1-2
D gene: .
V gene: TRBV18
CDR3 protein: CASSPGGDYGYTF
CDR3 DNA: TGTGCCAGCTCACCAGGGGGCGACTATGGCTACACCTTC

clone size: few
J gene: TRBJ2-1
D gene: TRBD2
V gene: TRBV7-2
CDR3 protein: CASSFRREAYNEQFF
CDR3 DNA: TGTGCCAGCAGCTTTCGGCGGGAGGCATACAATGAGCAGTTCTTC

clone size: .
J gene: TRBJ2-2
D gene: .
V gene: TRBV12-5
CDR3 protein: CASGLVLTDTGELFF
CDR3 DNA: TGTGCTAGTGGTTTGGTCTTAACAGACACCGGGGAGCTGTTTTTT

clone size: .
J gene: TRBJ2-5
D gene: .
V gene: TRBV10-3
CDR3 protein: CAIRGTYQETQYF
CDR3 DNA: TGTGCCATCAGGGGGACATACCAAGAGACCCAGTACTTC

clone size: many
J gene: TRBJ2-7
D gene: .
V gene: TRBV2
CDR3 protein: CASSEVGGHSYEQYF
CDR3 DNA: TGTGCCAGCAGTGAAGTCGGGGGCCACTCCTACGAGCAGTACTTC

clone size: few
J gene: TRBJ1-1
D gene: TRBD1
V gene: TRBV19
CDR3 protein: CASTLDRGSTEAFF
CDR3 DNA: TGTGCCAGTACTCTCGACAGGGGGAGCACTGAAGCTTTCTTT

clone size: few
J gene: TRBJ1-6
D gene: .
V gene: TRBV6-1
CDR3 protein: CASSEDLTNSPLHF
CDR3 DNA: TGTGCCAGCAGTGAAGATCTGACCAATTCACCCCTCCACTTT

clone size: many
J gene: TRBJ2-5
D gene: .
V gene: TRBV20-1
CDR3 protein: CSAKEGRPGVETQYF
CDR3 DNA: TGCAGTGCTAAAGAGGGAAGACCGGGGGTGGAGACCCAGTACTTC

clone size: .
J gene: TRBJ2-1
D gene: TRBD1
V gene: TRBV20-1
CDR3 protein: CSARVRQGIYDEQFF
CDR3 DNA: TGCAGTGCTAGAGTAAGACAGGGGATATACGATGAGCAGTTCTTC

clone size: many
J gene: TRBJ1-2
D gene: .
V gene: TRBV18
CDR3 protein: CASSPPTDQSYGYTF
CDR3 DNA: TGTGCCAGCTCACCGCCGACGGATCAATCCTATGGCTACACCTTC

clone size: .
J gene: TRBJ1-4
D gene: .
V gene: TRBV18
CDR3 protein: CASSSLRLTDNEKLFF
CDR3 DNA: TGTGCCAGCTCATCTCTTCGTTTGACAGATAATGAAAAACTGTTTTTT

clone size: .
J gene: TRBJ2-5
D gene: .
V gene: TRBV29-1
CDR3 protein: CSDKGYQETQYF
CDR3 DNA: TGCAGTGACAAGGGATATCAAGAGACCCAGTACTTC

clone size: many
J gene: TRBJ2-7
D gene: .
V gene: TRBV13
CDR3 protein: CASSDHRDWSYEQYF
CDR3 DNA: TGTGCCAGCAGCGACCACAGGGACTGGTCTTACGAGCAGTACTTC

clone size: .
J gene: TRBJ2-7
D gene: .
V gene: TRBV6-1
CDR3 protein: CASSQDRNYEQYF
CDR3 DNA: TGTGCCAGCAGCCAGGACAGAAACTACGAGCAGTACTTC

clone size: .
J gene: TRBJ2-4
D gene: .
V gene: TRBV5-1
CDR3 protein: CASSFAPDGNIQYF
CDR3 DNA: TGCGCCAGCAGCTTTGCCCCAGATGGAAACATTCAGTACTTC

clone size: many
J gene: TRBJ2-5
D gene: .
V gene: TRBV28
CDR3 protein: CASSRRVLGETQYF
CDR3 DNA: TGTGCCAGCTCTCGGAGGGTTTTGGGGGAGACCCAGTACTTC

clone size: .
J gene: TRBJ2-5
D gene: TRBD2
V gene: TRBV20-1
CDR3 protein: CSARTSGGAQETQYF
CDR3 DNA: TGCAGTGCCCGGACAAGCGGGGGGGCCCAAGAGACCCAGTACTTC

clone size: .
J gene: TRBJ1-1
D gene: .
V gene: TRBV12-3/TRBV12-4
CDR3 protein: CAGSLRGLNTEAFF
CDR3 DNA: TGTGCCGGCAGTTTAAGGGGCCTGAACACTGAAGCTTTCTTT

clone size: many
J gene: TRBJ2-2
D gene: .
V gene: TRBV2
CDR3 protein: CASSDLGSQNTGELFF
CDR3 DNA: TGTGCCAGCAGTGATCTGGGGAGCCAGAACACCGGGGAGCTGTTTTTT

clone size: few
J gene: TRBJ1-1
D gene: .
V gene: TRBV29-1
CDR3 protein: CSVRLQLKLDTEAFF
CDR3 DNA: TGCAGCGTGAGGCTACAGTTAAAGTTGGACACTGAAGCTTTCTTT

clone size: .
J gene: TRBJ1-1
D gene: .
V gene: TRBV20-1
CDR3 protein: CSARVLGAFF
CDR3 DNA: TGCAGTGCTAGGGTCCTGGGAGCTTTCTTT

clone size: many
J gene: TRBJ2-5
D gene: .
V gene: TRBV2
CDR3 protein: CASSEGQRRFEETQYF
CDR3 DNA: TGTGCCAGCAGTGAAGGCCAGCGACGCTTCGAAGAGACCCAGTACTTC

clone size: many
J gene: TRBJ2-1
D gene: .
V gene: TRBV20-1
CDR3 protein: CSARDPFGAEWIGNNYNEQFF
CDR3 DNA: TGCAGTGCTAGAGATCCCTTTGGGGCAGAGTGGATTGGAAATAACTACAATGAGCAGTTCTTC

clone size: few
J gene: TRBJ1-4
D gene: .
V gene: TRBV28
CDR3 protein: CASTISGTNEKLFF
CDR3 DNA: TGTGCCAGCACCATATCTGGAACTAATGAAAAACTGTTTTTT

clone size: many
J gene: TRBJ2-1
D gene: TRBD2
V gene: TRBV11-2
CDR3 protein: CAGRLAGDSYNEQFF
CDR3 DNA: TGTGCTGGAAGGCTAGCGGGGGACTCCTACAATGAGCAGTTCTTC

clone size: .
J gene: TRBJ2-1
D gene: TRBD2
V gene: TRBV12-3/TRBV12-4
CDR3 protein: CASTSGRAADSANEQFF
CDR3 DNA: TGTGCCAGCACGAGCGGGAGGGCCGCAGACTCCGCCAATGAGCAGTTCTTC

clone size: many
J gene: TRBJ2-2
D gene: .
V gene: TRBV11-2
CDR3 protein: CASSQAQSPNTGELFF
CDR3 DNA: TGTGCCAGCAGCCAAGCCCAGTCTCCGAACACCGGGGAGCTGTTTTTT

clone size: many
J gene: TRBJ1-6
D gene: .
V gene: TRBV3-1
CDR3 protein: CASRGYNSPLHF
CDR3 DNA: TGTGCCAGCAGGGGCTATAATTCACCCCTCCACTTT

clone size: many
J gene: TRBJ2-7
D gene: TRBD2
V gene: TRBV28
CDR3 protein: CASTKQGWSGRAYEQYF
CDR3 DNA: TGTGCCAGCACCAAACAGGGTTGGAGCGGGAGGGCCTACGAGCAGTACTTC

clone size: many
J gene: TRBJ2-2
D gene: .
V gene: TRBV18
CDR3 protein: CASSPQAGELFF
CDR3 DNA: TGTGCCAGCTCGCCTCAGGCCGGGGAGCTGTTTTTT

clone size: .
J gene: TRBJ2-5
D gene: .
V gene: TRBV12-3/TRBV12-4
CDR3 protein: CASRAGGAVETQYF
CDR3 DNA: TGTGCCAGCAGGGCTGGTGGGGCCGTAGAGACCCAGTACTTC

clone size: many
J gene: TRBJ2-1
D gene: TRBD2
V gene: TRBV30
CDR3 protein: CACGTSGTSYNEQFF
CDR3 DNA: TGTGCCTGTGGGACTAGCGGGACCTCCTACAATGAGCAGTTCTTC